A selection of T cell receptor beta chains follows, all from one sample in a study of beta chain features in type 1 diabetes. Sequencing used immunoSEQ multiplex PCR; TCRdb keeps in-frame clones, though not all of them. The sample contains 300,000 to 400,000 clones, 7% to 9% of which appear only once. Sequencing was done on a sample of central memory CD4+ T cells from blood. These receptors originate from a young woman in good health. Both conserved end residues are part of each CDR3. A D gene is named only where the DNA matches it firmly. For some rows the clone size is stated as once, few or many, or as a class when expanded; others skip it.

.,many,TRBJ2-5,TRBV18,TGTGCCAGCTCACCTCAGACGGCCCAGTACTTC,CASSPQTAQYF
TRBD2,.,TRBJ2-3,TRBV29-1,TGCAGCGTTACCCGTTTGGCTAGCGGGAGTTATGCAGATACGCAGTATTTT,CSVTRLASGSYADTQYF
.,.,TRBJ2-1,TRBV11-2,TGTGCCAGCAGCTTACTAAGCGGGAATGAGCAGTTCTTC,CASSLLSGNEQFF
.,few,TRBJ1-1,TRBV4-2,TGTGCCAGCAGCCAAGACTTGTCAGGTATGGCTTTCTTT,CASSQDLSGMAFF
.,.,TRBJ2-1,TRBV4-1,TGCGCCAGCAGCCAAGAGGGCCTAGGGATATACAATGAGCAGTTCTTC,CASSQEGLGIYNEQFF
.,.,TRBJ2-2,TRBV4-1,TGCGCCAGCAGCCAAGATTCCCGGGAGCTGTTTTTT,CASSQDSRELFF
TRBD2,few,TRBJ2-1,TRBV7-6,TGTGCCAGCAGCTTACTCGGAAGCGGGGGATCAGACTACAATGAGCAGTTCTTC,CASSLLGSGGSDYNEQFF
.,few,TRBJ1-1,TRBV2,TGTGCCGGTCTAGAGTGGGTGAACACTGAAGCTTTCTTT,CAGLEWVNTEAFF
.,few,TRBJ2-5,TRBV29-1,TGCAGCGTTGAGAGGGATCTTCAAGAGACCCAGTACTTC,CSVERDLQETQYF
TRBD1,few,TRBJ2-1,TRBV7-2,TGTGCCAGCAGTAGAGGACAGGGGGCAGGTGAGCAGTTCTTC,CASSRGQGAGEQFF
TRBD2,.,TRBJ2-1,TRBV4-2,TGTGCCAGCAGCCAAGAGTTCACCATAGCGGGAGGAATGGGCGAGCAGTTCTTC,CASSQEFTIAGGMGEQFF
TRBD2,.,TRBJ2-2,TRBV11-2,TGTGCCAGCATACTAGCGGTGAACACCGGGGAGCTGTTTTTT,CASILAVNTGELFF
.,.,TRBJ1-2,TRBV19,TGTGCCAGTCGTGCAGGGGTGGCTAGTGGCTACACCTTC,CASRAGVASGYTF
.,.,TRBJ2-5,TRBV18,TGTGCCAGCTCACCGGAGGGGGAGACCCAGTACTTC,CASSPEGETQYF
.,.,TRBJ2-7,TRBV7-2,TGTGCCAGCAGCTTAGCCCAGGGTTACGAGCAGTACTTC,CASSLAQGYEQYF
.,few,TRBJ2-6,TRBV9,TGTGCCAGCAGCGTAGGCACTCTCTCTGGGGCCAACGTCCTGACTTTC,CASSVGTLSGANVLTF
.,many,TRBJ2-1,TRBV28,TGTGCCAGCAGTTTAAGTGGTGAGCAGTTCTTC,CASSLSGEQFF
.,few,TRBJ1-1,TRBV18,TGTGCCAGCTCACCACGACCGACAGGCGAGGGCACTGAAGCTTTCTTT,CASSPRPTGEGTEAFF
.,few,TRBJ2-5,TRBV7-9,TGTGCCAGCAGCAGGGGTAACTCGGAAGAGACCCAGTACTTC,CASSRGNSEETQYF
TRBD2,few,TRBJ2-5,TRBV7-9,TGTGCCAGCAGCCCCCGCGGGAGTTTGTACCAAGAGACCCAGTACTTC,CASSPRGSLYQETQYF
.,many,TRBJ1-2,TRBV2,TGTGCCAGCAGTGAGCACAGCGATAACTATGGCTACACCTTC,CASSEHSDNYGYTF
.,few,TRBJ2-1,TRBV7-8,TGTGCCAGCAGACCCTCAAGCTCCAGGTTAGCCTACAATGAGCAGTTCTTC,CASRPSSSRLAYNEQFF
.,few,TRBJ2-2,TRBV28,TGTGCCAGCAGTTTAGGCAGCCCAACCGGGGAGCTGTTTTTT,CASSLGSPTGELFF
.,.,TRBJ2-5,TRBV7-2,TGTGCCAGCAGCTTAGCCCCCGGGTCAGAGACCCAGTACTTC,CASSLAPGSETQYF
.,few,TRBJ2-1,TRBV4-3,TGCGCCAGCAGCCCGATAAAGGGCGGGTCCGACAATGAGCAGTTCTTC,CASSPIKGGSDNEQFF
.,few,TRBJ2-2,TRBV27,TGTGCCAGCAGTTTAAAGGGGAACACCGGGGAGCTGTTTTTT,CASSLKGNTGELFF
.,many,TRBJ2-5,TRBV5-4,TGTGCCAGCAGCTTGGGTTCTAGTAGGGAGACCCAGTACTTC,CASSLGSSRETQYF
.,few,TRBJ1-2,TRBV7-8,TGTGCCAGCAGCTTAGAATCGACAGACTATGGCTACACCTTC,CASSLESTDYGYTF
.,.,TRBJ1-2,TRBV4-3,TGCGCCAGCAGCCAAGTGGTGGCTAACTATGGCTACACCTTC,CASSQVVANYGYTF
.,.,TRBJ2-2,TRBV15,TGTGCCACCAGCAGGGAGAGCACCGGGGAGCTGTTTTTT,CATSRESTGELFF
.,few,TRBJ2-5,TRBV5-6,TGTGCCAGCAGCTTGGGGACAACTCAAGAGACCCAGTACTTC,CASSLGTTQETQYF
.,.,TRBJ2-3,TRBV4-3,TGCGCCAGCAGCCCCGAATTAGGCGGGACTAGCACAGATACGCAGTATTTT,CASSPELGGTSTDTQYF
.,.,TRBJ2-3,TRBV12-5,TGTGCTAGTGGGGCAGGCGAAACCACAGATACGCAGTATTTT,CASGAGETTDTQYF
TRBD2,.,TRBJ2-7,TRBV7-6,TGTGCCAGCAGCTTAGGTTCGTTCTTTCCGACTAGCGGACGGAGCTCCTACGAGCAGTACTTC,CASSLGSFFPTSGRSSYEQYF
.,many,TRBJ2-4,TRBV7-9,TGTGCCAGCAGCCCCACTTGGGGAAGGGGAAACATTCAGTACTTC,CASSPTWGRGNIQYF
.,.,TRBJ1-2,TRBV6-5,TGTGCCAGCAGTTACTCGTGGGGTGGCTACACCTTC,CASSYSWGGYTF
.,.,TRBJ2-5,TRBV7-9,TGTGCCAGCAGCCCTTTAGAGACCCAGTACTTC,CASSPLETQYF
.,few,TRBJ2-7,TRBV7-2,TGTGCCAGCAGCTTAGTCGCCTCACAAGCCAGGTACGAGCAGTACTTC,CASSLVASQARYEQYF
.,many,TRBJ2-7,TRBV19,TGTGCCAGTAGTATTCCGGGAAGTACCTACGAGCAGTACTTC,CASSIPGSTYEQYF
.,few,TRBJ2-7,TRBV18,TGTGCCAGCTCACGCGAGGTGTGGGAGCAGTACTTC,CASSREVWEQYF
TRBD2,.,TRBJ2-2,TRBV11-2,TGTGCCAGCAGCCGTAGTAGCGGGAGGGCCGCCACCGGGGAGCTGTTTTTT,CASSRSSGRAATGELFF
.,few,TRBJ2-1,TRBV11-2,TGTGCCAGCAGCTTCGTAGCGGAGATCTACAATGAGCAGTTCTTC,CASSFVAEIYNEQFF
TRBD2,many,TRBJ2-5,TRBV7-2,TGTGCCAGCAGCTTAGATGTTGGCGGGAGGGCGTACTTC,CASSLDVGGRAYF
TRBD2,few,TRBJ2-4,TRBV5-1,TGCGCCAGCAGCTTGTTCTCGAGTTATGAGACTAGCGGGAGTTACATTCAGTACTTC,CASSLFSSYETSGSYIQYF
TRBD1,few,TRBJ2-7,TRBV27,TGTGCCAGCAGGACCCCCACAGGGGGCGCAACCTACGAGCAGTACTTC,CASRTPTGGATYEQYF
TRBD1,few,TRBJ2-7,TRBV29-1,TGCAGCATAACAACAGGGGACGAGCAGTACTTC,CSITTGDEQYF
.,.,TRBJ2-2,TRBV7-3,TGTGCCAGCAGCTTAGTGGCAGTCACGAACACCGGGGAGCTGTTTTTT,CASSLVAVTNTGELFF
.,.,TRBJ2-1,TRBV19,TGTGCCAGTAGCACCCAATCTACCAGCGGCCCTTACAATGAGCAGTTCTTC,CASSTQSTSGPYNEQFF
TRBD2,.,TRBJ2-7,TRBV5-1,TGCGCCAGCTCCCCTACTACCGGGACTAGCCGAGCGGAGTACTTC,CASSPTTGTSRAEYF
.,few,TRBJ2-1,TRBV9,TGTGCCAGCAGCCGGGACCACCGCCCTACGGATGAGCAGTTCTTC,CASSRDHRPTDEQFF
.,.,TRBJ2-1,TRBV4-3,TGCGCCAGCAGCCAACTTTTGACTCATCGACAGTTCTTC,CASSQLLTHRQFF
TRBD2,.,TRBJ2-1,TRBV25-1,TGTGCCAGCAGTGATCCGGGACTAGCAGTTGATGAGCAGTTCTTC,CASSDPGLAVDEQFF
.,few,TRBJ2-6,TRBV27,TGTGCCAGCAGCCCAGGTCCTGGGGCCAACGTCCTGACTTTC,CASSPGPGANVLTF
.,few,TRBJ2-1,TRBV7-9,TGTGCCAGCAGCCTGAGGGTCTCCTACAATGAGCAGTTCTTC,CASSLRVSYNEQFF
.,few,TRBJ2-2,TRBV19,TGTGCCAGTAGATTTCCTGAGGCCTCGGGCACCGGGGAGCTGTTTTTT,CASRFPEASGTGELFF
.,.,TRBJ2-7,TRBV6-5,TGTGCCAGCAGTTACGGGCTCAGGGCGTCATACGAGCAGTACTTC,CASSYGLRASYEQYF
.,many,TRBJ1-2,TRBV4-3,TGCGCCAGCAGCCCACTTAGTAGGGGGACCTATGGCTACACCTTC,CASSPLSRGTYGYTF
.,.,TRBJ1-3,TRBV29-1,TGCAGCGTTGATGGGGAGACTGGAAACACCATATATTTT,CSVDGETGNTIYF
TRBD2,.,TRBJ2-3,TRBV6-6,TGTGCCAGCAGCCTACTAGCGACTAGCACAGATACGCAGTATTTT,CASSLLATSTDTQYF
.,few,TRBJ2-5,TRBV6-5,TGTGCCAGCAGTGCCATTTGGGAGACCCAGTACTTC,CASSAIWETQYF